Below, one T cell receptor (beta chain) is given with its context. This sample stems from a study of blood T cell repertoires in COVID-19. Study-level information: From T cells, B-cell-depleted T cells, or PBMCs came the material, which was cDNA or gDNA.

The CDR3 totals 16 residues. Germline CDR1 reads LGHNA; CDR2 reads YNFKEQ. Trimming left V 0 bases short and J 0 bases short, with 11 bases between. TCRdb's copy holds only in-frame clones and misses some; the assay was immunoSEQ multiplex PCR. The sample comprises some 70,000 clones, more than 70% of which are singletons, and 5.5% to 8.5% rests with the top ten. Sequenced sample: peripheral blood. The chain employs TRBV4-2 and TRBJ1-2, with D possibly TRBD1 on 6 matching bases. This clonotype was obtained from a man aged 50-60 years with active COVID-19. The CDR3 sequence: CASSQEGGPPNYGYTF. The CDR3 nucleotides read TGTGCCAGCAGCCAAGAAGGGGGACCACCTAACTATGGCTACACCTTC.